This T cell receptor beta chain originates from a study of cytomegalovirus exposure and HLA in healthy donors. Study findings and constraints: Analyses of presence and absence presupposed an approximately uniform sequencing depth across donors.

The primer mix had 60 Vbeta and 13 Jbeta primers. The protocol was immunoSEQ multiplex PCR, while the TCRdb copy is restricted to in-frame clones and leaves out a portion. The sample lists approximately 140,000 clones; around 80% were seen once. Germline V gene data show CDR1 as KGHSH and CDR2 as LQKENI. Trimming shortened V by 2 bases and J by 2 bases, and 10 bases separated the two germline ends. The CDR3 is made up of 14 amino acids. In this sample, this clone turned up a few times. Its antigen is still unknown. Healthy bone marrow donors made up the cohort. The sequenced sample was PBMCs. The genes are TRBV18 and TRBJ2-7, with D unclear. This receptor was obtained from a man younger than 45 in good health and CMV-seronegative. The DNA of the CDR3 is TGTGCCAGCTCACCAGGGCTGCCTGCCTACGAGCAGTACTTC. Amino acid sequence: CASSPGLPAYEQYF.